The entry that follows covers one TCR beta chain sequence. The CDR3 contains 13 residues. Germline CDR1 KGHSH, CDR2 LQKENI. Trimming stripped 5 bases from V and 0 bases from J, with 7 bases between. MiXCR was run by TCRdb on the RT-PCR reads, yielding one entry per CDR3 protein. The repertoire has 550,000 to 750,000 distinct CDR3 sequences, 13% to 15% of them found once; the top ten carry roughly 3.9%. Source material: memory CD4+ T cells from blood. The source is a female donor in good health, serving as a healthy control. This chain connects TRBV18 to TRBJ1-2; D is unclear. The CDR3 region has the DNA TGTGCCAGCTCATCGACAACTAACTATGGCTACACCTTC. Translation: CASSSTTNYGYTF.